A selection of T cell receptor beta chains follows, all from one sample in a study of graft-versus-host responses after intestinal transplantation. Only in-frame clones appear in the TCRdb table, and some are missing; sequencing was by immunoSEQ multiplex PCR. The sample lists 50,000 to 75,000 clones, 90% occurring once. No antigens are known for them. The sequenced sample was unstimulated CD8+ T cells sorted from spleen or lymph node cells, obtained before transplant. The receptor set was obtained from a human donor who was the organ donor for an intestinal transplant. Each CDR3 is given with its conserved first and last residue.

V gene	CDR3 protein
TRBV27	CASSLAGASTDTQYF
TRBV2	CASISRRDYNEQFF
TRBV7-6	CASSLEHSGTYEQYF
TRBV9	CASSKGGTPTNEKLFF
TRBV7-9	CASSFLTADWETQYF
TRBV6-4	CASSDGQKETQYF
TRBV15	CATSRRAGNIYGYTF
TRBV9	CASSLSGRRAQETQYF
TRBV30	CAWGTSGGHNEQFF
TRBV5-8	CASSFGSGNYNEQFF
TRBV29-1	CSVGTSGRVRETQYF
TRBV7-9	CASTLRGMDEQYF
TRBV5-6	CASQGAGTGELFF
TRBV9	CASSGVLAGEGAGELFF
TRBV28	CASSPSGRRPSYNEQFF
TRBV6-5	CASSYSAGWNEQYF
TRBV19	CASSLNTEAFF
TRBV6-6	CASSYSRTSGDYEQYF
TRBV5-1	CASSLVRTPWDEQFF
TRBV15	CATSRDNGGGNEQFF
TRBV6-4	CASSPTGEKYNEQFF
TRBV4-2	CASSQGTVRPSTNEKLFF
TRBV10-3	CAISAKRWNTGELFF
TRBV28	CASSDPGQGRNTEAFF
TRBV7-9	CASIRWDGTLPHPNTIYF
TRBV9	CASSVGGGEREQFF
TRBV1	CTSSQDSGCDRDWAIYF
TRBV13	CASSKKLGMETQYF
TRBV11-3	CASSSIRSEQFF
TRBV5-6	CASSQIAGPTYNEQFF
TRBV28	CASSLATEAFF
TRBV28	CASSSSQLAGGREQYF
TRBV19	CASTPDGSSYNEQFF
TRBV4-1	CASSQFSGLGEKLFF
TRBV18	CASSLTPGQDYEQYF